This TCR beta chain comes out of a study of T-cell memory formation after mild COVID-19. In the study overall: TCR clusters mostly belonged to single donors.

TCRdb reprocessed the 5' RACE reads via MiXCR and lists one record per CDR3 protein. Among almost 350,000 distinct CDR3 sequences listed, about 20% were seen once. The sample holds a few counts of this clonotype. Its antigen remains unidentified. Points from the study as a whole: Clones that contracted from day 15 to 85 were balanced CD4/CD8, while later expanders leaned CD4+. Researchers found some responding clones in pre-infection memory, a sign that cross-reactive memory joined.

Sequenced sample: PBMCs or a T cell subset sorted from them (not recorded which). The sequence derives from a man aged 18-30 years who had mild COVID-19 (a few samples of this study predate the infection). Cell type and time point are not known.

This CDR3 is CASSPLRSSPLHF. The CDR3 nucleotides read TGTGCCAGCAGCCCCCTCCGTTCTTCACCCCTCCACTTT. This chain joins TRBV3-1 and TRBJ1-6; D gene ambiguous. From germline, CDR1 is LGHDT and CDR2 YNNKEL (reference sequence). This CDR3 comprises 13 residues. V lost 4 bases, J lost 9 bases, and 10 bases lay in between.